These 28 T cell receptor beta chains originate from one sample sequenced in a study of cytomegalovirus exposure and HLA in healthy donors. Assay: immunoSEQ multiplex PCR; the TCRdb copy retains only in-frame clones and omits some. The table lists about 160,000 clones, 86% of them singletons. Input material: PBMCs. Source of these receptors: a woman between 18 and 30 years old in good health and CMV-seronegative.

This chain links TRBV6-5 with TRBJ2-7; perhaps TRBD1 as D (7 bases). V was cut by 3 bases and J by 4 bases, with 13 bases left in between. The CDR3 is 14 residues long. Germline values: CDR1 MNHEY, CDR2 SVGAGI. The CDR3 DNA follows: TGTGCCAGCAGTTATTCGACAGGGAGGTACGAGCAGTACTTC. Translation gives CASSYSTGRYEQYF.

The rearrangement uses TRBV19 and TRBJ2-5; TRBD1 matches 8 bases. The CDR3 length is 15 residues. Germline loops: CDR1 LNHDA, CDR2 SQIVND (reference sequence). V shed 3 bases, J shed 5 bases, and the junction held 8 bases outside the gene matches. This chain's CDR3 is CASSIYGQGGETQYF. Here the CDR3 DNA reads TGTGCCAGTAGTATCTACGGACAGGGCGGCGAGACCCAGTACTTC. Full variable domain (rest looked up from reference TRBV19 and TRBJ2-5): DGGITQSPKYLFRKEGQNVTLSCEQNLNHDAMYWYRQDPGQGLRLIYYSQIVNDFQKGDIAEGYSVSREKKESFPLTVTSAQKNPTAFYLCASSIYGQGGETQYFGPGTRLLVL.

The chain carries TRBV6-1 and TRBJ2-2, with a tentative D call TRBD2 (5 bases). This CDR3 is 12 amino acids long. Per the germline V gene, CDR1 is MNHNS and CDR2 is SASEGT. As DNA, the CDR3 is TGTGGAAGCGGATTGAACACCGGGGAGCTGTTTTTT. Encoded protein: CGSGLNTGELFF.

This chain connects TRBV2 to TRBJ1-5; TRBD1 is a possible D gene (5 bases). Trimming left V 1 base short and J 5 bases short, with 12 bases between. CDR3 length equals 15 residues. Looked up from germline, CDR1 is SNHLY and CDR2 is FYNNEI. DNA for the CDR3: TGTGCCAGCAGTGAAGAGGGGACTGGCTATCAGCCCCAGCATTTT. This sequence encodes CASSEEGTGYQPQHF. Combining the CDR3 with reference TRBV2 and TRBJ1-5 gives the whole variable domain EPEVTQTPSHQVTQMGQEVILRCVPISNHLYFYWYRQILGQKVEFLVSFYNNEISEKSEIFDDQFSVERPDGSNFTLKIRSTKLEDSAMYFCASSEEGTGYQPQHFGDGTRLSIL.

This sequence joins TRBV6-5 and TRBJ1-1; no firm D call. Trimming cost V 3 bases and J 0 bases, with 8 bases left between them. CDR3 length: 14 amino acids. CDR1 MNHEY and CDR2 SVGAGI come from the germline V gene. For the CDR3, the DNA is TGTGCCAGCAGTTATAACGGGGTGAACACTGAAGCTTTCTTT. Translation: CASSYNGVNTEAFF.

The chain employs TRBV2 and TRBJ2-3; 11 nucleotides agree with TRBD2. The V segment lost 4 bases and the J segment 4 bases; nucleotides outside the gene matches: 4. Per germline, CDR1 SNHLY and CDR2 FYNNEI. CDR3 length: 15 amino acids. The CDR3 bases are TGTGCCAGCAGTGGGTTAGCGGGAGGGGCAGATACGCAGTATTTT. This gives the protein CASSGLAGGADTQYF.

The gene calls are TRBV9 and TRBJ1-1; 7 positions match TRBD1. Trimming took 0 bases from V and 4 from J; bases not matched to a gene: 6. Germline CDR1 reads SGDLS; CDR2 reads YYNGEE. The CDR3 has 15 amino acids. The CDR3 bases are TGTGCCAGCAGCGTAGGAGGGGCAGGGGGCACTGAAGCTTTCTTT. It translates to CASSVGGAGGTEAFF.

The chain couples TRBV5-1 to TRBJ1-2; maybe TRBD1 (6 bases). V was cut by 7 bases and J by 6 bases, with 31 bases left in between. Germline-derived CDR1 and CDR2 are SGHRS and YFSETQ. The CDR3 runs to 18 residues. Written as DNA, the CDR3 is TGCGCCAGCCGGCCCCTCCGAGACAGGTATATGAAGGGGAATGGCTACACCTTC. It codes for CASRPLRDRYMKGNGYTF.

V is TRBV4-3 and J is TRBJ2-2, with 11 bases that match TRBD2. Germline V gives CDR1 LGHNA, CDR2 YSLEER. The V and J ends lost 0 bases and 4 bases, in that order; junction bases with no gene match: 10. The CDR3 totals 19 residues. Written as DNA, the CDR3 is TGCGCCAGCAGCCAAGATCTCTGGCTAGCGGGAGGCGGCACCGGGGAGCTGTTTTTT. As protein: CASSQDLWLAGGGTGELFF.

The rearrangement uses TRBV5-6 and TRBJ1-2; D is uncertain. The CDR3 sequence is 14 residues long. CDR1 SGHDT and CDR2 YYEEEE come from the germline V gene. Trimming took 1 base from V and 4 from J, leaving 11 bases between them. CDR3 loop: CASSLPRELYGYTF. Here the CDR3 DNA reads TGTGCCAGCAGCTTGCCCCGGGAGCTCTATGGCTACACCTTC.

The CDR3 here is CASSFNRGGTEAFF. CDR3 nucleotide sequence: TGTGCCAGCAGTTTCAACAGGGGCGGCACTGAAGCTTTCTTT. The rearrangement links TRBV27 to TRBJ1-1; 7 bases map to TRBD1. V shed 3 bases and J 4 bases; nucleotides not matched to a gene: 5. The CDR3 is made up of 14 amino acids. CDR1 and CDR2 from the germline V gene are MNHEY and SMNVEV (reference sequence).

The chain couples TRBV19 to TRBJ2-7; 9 nucleotides align to TRBD2. The length of the CDR3 is 14 residues. From germline, CDR1 is LNHDA and CDR2 SQIVND (reference sequence). V shed 2 bases and J 2 bases; nucleotides not matched to a gene: 1. Written as DNA, the CDR3 is TGTGCCAGTAGTATACTAGCGGGACCCTACGAGCAGTACTTC. This encodes CASSILAGPYEQYF.

CDR3 protein: CASRTGRQETQYF. The CDR3 DNA reads TGCGCCAGCCGGACTGGGAGACAAGAGACCCAGTACTTC. The chain uses TRBV10-2 and TRBJ2-5; D might be TRBD2 (5 bases). The V gene's germline CDR1 is WSHSY and CDR2 SAAADI. V was shortened by 8 bases and J by 2 bases, with 12 bases between the two germline ends. This CDR3 contains 13 residues.

The chain recombines TRBV28 with TRBJ2-7; TRBD2 agrees at 8 bases. Germline loops: CDR1 MDHEN, CDR2 SYDVKM. The V gene end was trimmed by 8 bases and the J gene end by 4 bases; junction bases not matched to a gene: 13. This CDR3 is built from 15 residues. CDR3 in DNA: TGTGCCAGCGCCGGTTGGCTAGCGGGTTCTTACGAGCAGTACTTC. Translating gives CASAGWLAGSYEQYF.

The chain is built from TRBV15 and TRBJ1-5, with D possibly matching TRBD1 (5 bases). CDR3 size: 12 residues. V gave up 7 bases and J gave up 5 bases, with 9 bases separating them. Germline loops: CDR1 LNHNV, CDR2 YYDKDF (reference sequence). CDR3: CATKGGDQPQHF. The CDR3 coding sequence is TGTGCCACCAAGGGAGGGGATCAGCCCCAGCATTTT.

The chain recombines TRBV6-1 with TRBJ1-2; 8 bases align to TRBD1. Germline V gene data show CDR1 as MNHNS and CDR2 as SASEGT. The CDR3 is 15 residues long. J gave up 8 bases and V 0 bases, and 8 bases lay outside the gene matches. CDR3 in DNA: TGTGCCAGCAGTGAAGCTGCCATGGACAGGGAAGGCTACACCTTC. Residues: CASSEAAMDREGYTF.

The chain recombines TRBV6-5 with TRBJ1-1; D may be TRBD1 (5 bases). With 6 bases removed from V and 4 bases from J, the gap between germline ends came to 15 bases. Germline V gene sequence: CDR1 MNHEY, CDR2 SVGAGI. The CDR3 loop spans 14 amino acids. The CDR3 here is CASRGGVRGTEAFF. The CDR3 coding sequence is TGTGCCAGCAGGGGGGGTGTGAGGGGCACTGAAGCTTTCTTT.

The chain recombines TRBV27 with TRBJ2-7, with 7 nucleotides matching TRBD1. The germline V gene has CDR1 MNHEY and CDR2 SMNVEV (reference sequence). The CDR3 covers 16 residues. V gave up 5 bases and J gave up 4 bases; unmatched junction bases: 14. CDR3: CASSRSPGQYPYEQYF. For the CDR3, the DNA is TGTGCCAGCAGTCGATCTCCGGGACAGTATCCTTACGAGCAGTACTTC.

This clone has only a few counts. The chain is built from TRBV5-4 and TRBJ2-7; TRBD2 is a possible D gene (5 bases). Trimming removed 4 bases from V and 0 bases from J, with 11 bases in between. The CDR3 is 14 residues long. Germline CDR1 reads SGHNT; CDR2 reads YYREEE (reference sequence). CDR3 protein: CASSLTGVSYEQYF. CDR3 nucleotide sequence: TGTGCCAGCAGCCTAACCGGGGTCTCCTACGAGCAGTACTTC.

In the case of this clone: Mismatch with germline at one junction end may stem from a read error. The rearrangement uses TRBV7-2 and TRBJ2-7, with D unresolved. The germline V gene encodes CDR1 SGHTA and CDR2 FQGNSA. The CDR3 has 12 amino acids. The CDR3 DNA follows: TGTGCCAGCAGCACTTACTCCGACGAGCAGTACTTC. Its translation: CASSTYSDEQYF.

The rearrangement links TRBV2 to TRBJ2-7; 12 bases align to TRBD2. J was trimmed by 2 bases and V by 6 bases; bases with no gene match: 8. CDR1 is SNHLY and CDR2 is FYNNEI in the germline V gene. The CDR3 covers 16 residues. The DNA for the CDR3 is TGTGCCAGCAGGCACAGATCTAGCGGGGGGGCCTACGAGCAGTACTTC. Translating it yields CASRHRSSGGAYEQYF.

The chain is built from TRBV30 and TRBJ2-1; D perhaps matches TRBD2 (6 bases). Germline assignment: CDR1 GTSNPN and CDR2 SVGIG (reference sequence). The CDR3 is made up of 12 amino acids. The CDR3 is CAGLGGYNEQFF. In nucleotides, the CDR3 is TGTGCAGGACTCGGGGGTTACAATGAGCAGTTCTTC. The whole variable domain, filled in from reference TRBV30 and TRBJ2-1, reads SQTIHQWPATLVQPVGSPLSLECTVEGTSNPNLYWYRQAAGRGLQLLFYSVGIGQISSEVPQNLSASRPQDRQFILSSKKLLLSDSGFYLCAGLGGYNEQFFGPGTRLTVL.

The CDR3 spells CASSQGNRGIVDEQFF. CDR3 sequence (DNA): TGCGCCAGCAGCCAAGGCAACAGGGGTATAGTAGATGAGCAGTTCTTC. This chain connects TRBV4-1 to TRBJ2-1; the match to TRBD1 covers 7 bases. The CDR3 covers 16 residues. The junction had 11 bases not matched to a gene; V was cut back by 1 base and J by 8 bases. In germline, CDR1 is MGHRA, CDR2 YSYEKL.

The V and J genes are TRBV6-1 and TRBJ1-4, with D possibly TRBD1 on 5 matching bases. The CDR3 length is 14 residues. Germline V gives CDR1 MNHNS, CDR2 SASEGT. V was pared by 3 bases and J by 5 bases, with 10 bases between. The CDR3 sequence is CASSEQDMNEKLFF. CDR3 in DNA: TGTGCCAGCAGTGAGCAGGACATGAATGAAAAACTGTTTTTT.

J is TRBJ2-7 and V is TRBV9; TRBD2 aligns across 8 bases. The V and J ends lost 3 bases and 2 bases, in that order; junction bases with no gene match: 7. The CDR3 spans 15 residues. Per the germline V gene, CDR1 is SGDLS and CDR2 is YYNGEE. This chain's CDR3 is CASSAREGDTYEQYF. DNA of the CDR3: TGTGCCAGCAGCGCCCGGGAGGGGGACACCTACGAGCAGTACTTC.

This clone was counted a few times. The chain is built from TRBV6-5 and TRBJ1-2, with D unresolved. V lost 6 bases and J 7 bases, leaving 15 bases between the germline ends. This CDR3 comprises 13 residues. Germline CDR1 is MNHEY and CDR2 is SVGAGI. The CDR3 reads CASSPEGRGGYTF. In DNA form, the CDR3 reads TGTGCCAGCAGCCCGGAGGGTCGAGGTGGCTACACCTTC.

This sequence joins TRBV2 and TRBJ2-4; TRBD1 might be the D (6 bases). The CDR3 loop spans 14 amino acids. The V end was cut by 5 bases, the J end by 1 base, with 9 bases between. Germline values: CDR1 SNHLY, CDR2 FYNNEI. CDR3 residues: CASSRDRAKNIQYF. DNA for the CDR3: TGTGCCAGCAGTAGAGACAGGGCCAAAAACATTCAGTACTTC.

The V call is TRBV7-9, the J call TRBJ1-1, with TRBD1 identical over 9 bases. Germline lookup yields CDR1 SEHNR and CDR2 FQNEAQ (reference sequence). V lost 1 base, J lost 6 bases, and 3 bases stayed unmatched. The CDR3 extends over 14 amino acids. CDR3 amino acids: CASSLGQGVPEAFF. Here the CDR3 DNA reads TGTGCCAGCAGCTTAGGACAGGGGGTCCCTGAAGCTTTCTTT. The whole variable domain, filled in from reference TRBV7-9 and TRBJ1-1, reads DTGVSQNPRHKITKRGQNVTFRCDPISEHNRLYWYRQTLGQGPEFLTYFQNEAQLEKSRLLSDRFSAERPKGSFSTLEIQRTEQGDSAMYLCASSLGQGVPEAFFGQGTRLTVV.